The 32 T cell receptor beta chains presented below share a single source sample, sequenced in a study of human T cells and chemical hapten exposure. Time point indicated: pre-sensitization, week 0. As to treatment: therapeutic diphenylcyclopropenone sensitization with weekly scalp DPC. Each CDR3 protein is one row after TCRdb ran MiXCR on the RACE reads. The sample records more than 250,000 distinct CDR3 sequences, approximately 8.6% being singletons. The sample here was whole blood, taken in connection with sensitization to the hapten diphenylcyclopropenone (DPC). The receptor set was obtained from a woman between 40 and 55 years old with alopecia areata. Some clones in this sample may be carry-over from other donors' samples.

This clonotype has only a few counts. V gene TRBV19 combines with J gene TRBJ1-5, with 8 bases that match TRBD1. V was pared by 8 bases and J by 2 bases, with 14 bases of the junction left unmatched. The CDR3 has 17 residues. Germline V gene sequence: CDR1 LNHDA, CDR2 SQIVND (reference sequence). CDR3 sequence: CASRVGTGVEGNQPQHF. DNA for the CDR3: TGTGCCAGTCGGGTGGGGACAGGCGTCGAGGGCAATCAGCCCCAGCATTTT.

J is TRBJ2-4 and V is TRBV7-2; D might be TRBD2 (5 bases). Germline loops: CDR1 SGHTA, CDR2 FQGNSA. The CDR3 runs 14 residues. V was cut by 0 bases and J by 8 bases, with 11 bases left in between. CDR3 sequence (DNA): TGTGCCAGCAGCTTAGCGGTTAGAGCGGACATTCAGTACTTC. Residues: CASSLAVRADIQYF.

The chain has TRBV7-2 and TRBJ1-2; weak D call: TRBD1 (5 bases). V lost 5 bases and J lost 5, with 9 bases in between. CDR1 is SGHTA and CDR2 is FQGNSA in the germline V gene. The CDR3 runs to 12 residues. CDR3 coding DNA: TGTGCCAGCAGCGGCGACAGATATGGCTACACCTTC. This gives the protein CASSGDRYGYTF.

This clonotype came up a few times. The chain recombines TRBV20-1 with TRBJ1-4; D ambiguous. V gave up 2 bases and J gave up 8 bases, with 6 bases separating them. Germline CDR1 DFQATT, CDR2 SNEGSKA (reference sequence). The CDR3 is 11 amino acids. The CDR3 coding sequence is TGCAGTGCTAGATTTATGGAAAAACTGTTTTTT. Translating it yields CSARFMEKLFF.

This clonotype has just a few counts. The chain recombines TRBV11-2 with TRBJ2-3, with D hard to call. The CDR3 contains 12 residues. Trimming pared 1 base from V and 6 bases from J, leaving 5 bases between. CDR1 and CDR2 (germline): SGHAT, FQNNGV. The CDR3 loop reads CASSLAVDTQYF. In nucleotides, the CDR3 is TGTGCCAGCAGCTTAGCCGTCGATACGCAGTATTTT.

This clonotype was counted a few times. The gene calls are TRBV2 and TRBJ2-2; D is perhaps TRBD1 or TRBD2 (5 bases each). CDR3 length: 14 amino acids. The germline gives CDR1 SNHLY, CDR2 FYNNEI. V lost 1 base, J lost 4 bases, and 7 bases lay in between. CDR3 nucleotide sequence: TGTGCCAGCAGTGAAGGGGGGTTCACCGGGGAGCTGTTTTTT. This sequence encodes CASSEGGFTGELFF. Looking up the rest from reference TRBV2 and TRBJ2-2 gives the full variable domain: EPEVTQTPSHQVTQMGQEVILRCVPISNHLYFYWYRQILGQKVEFLVSFYNNEISEKSEIFDDQFSVERPDGSNFTLKIRSTKLEDSAMYFCASSEGGFTGELFFGEGSRLTVL.

This clonotype turned up a few times. This chain connects TRBV20-1 to TRBJ2-7, with D hard to call. The CDR3 runs 12 residues. The germline V and J ends were trimmed by 2 bases and 7 bases, with 12 bases remaining between them. Germline V lookup: CDR1 DFQATT, CDR2 SNEGSKA (reference sequence). The CDR3 DNA follows: TGCAGTGCTAGATTTCTGCGTCAAGAGCAGTACTTC. The encoded protein is CSARFLRQEQYF.

This clonotype was observed many times. V gene TRBV7-8 combines with J gene TRBJ2-5; the match to TRBD2 covers 7 bases. CDR3 size: 14 residues. The germline V gene encodes CDR1 SGHVS and CDR2 FQNEAQ. V gave up 3 bases and J gave up 5 bases; unmatched junction bases: 6. The CDR3 DNA is TGTGCCAGCAGCTTTGGGACTATCTGGGAGACCCAGTACTTC. It codes for CASSFGTIWETQYF.

This clonotype has more than one count but fewer than ten. The rearrangement joins TRBV7-2 to TRBJ2-1; maybe TRBD2 (5 bases). The V gene's germline CDR1 is SGHTA and CDR2 FQGNSA. CDR3 length: 15 amino acids. The V end lost 2 bases, the J end lost 5 bases, and 13 bases lay between the germline ends. This CDR3 reads CASSLSLAADNEQFF. CDR3 in DNA: TGTGCCAGCAGCTTATCCCTAGCAGCGGACAATGAGCAGTTCTTC.

The table lists this clonotype with a few counts. The gene calls are TRBV3-1 and TRBJ2-2; possibly TRBD1 or TRBD2 for D (6 bases each). Trimming removed 7 bases from V and 5 bases from J, with 20 bases in between. The CDR3 consists of 16 residues. Per germline, CDR1 LGHDT and CDR2 YNNKEL (reference sequence). In DNA, the CDR3 is TGTGCCAGCACCTCATGGTCCGGGGGCGGTACCGGGGAGCTGTTTTTT. Translating gives CASTSWSGGGTGELFF. Full variable domain (rest looked up from reference TRBV3-1 and TRBJ2-2): DTAVSQTPKYLVTQMGNDKSIKCEQNLGHDTMYWYKQDSKKFLKIMFSYNNKELIINETVPNRFSPKSPDKAHLNLHINSLELGDSAVYFCASTSWSGGGTGELFFGEGSRLTVL.

This clonotype was counted at least ten times. This sequence joins TRBV3-1 and TRBJ1-3; D is undetermined. The ends were cut back, 3 bases at V and 2 bases at J, with 5 bases in the middle. The length of the CDR3 is 13 residues. CDR1 LGHDT and CDR2 YNNKEL come from the germline V gene (reference sequence). The CDR3 DNA is TGTGCCAGCAGCCATGGGGCTGGAAACACCATATATTTT. Translated: CASSHGAGNTIYF.

The chain links TRBV12-3 or TRBV12-4 to TRBJ2-7, with 7 bases identical to TRBD1. Trimming at V came to 2 bases and at J to 2 bases, leaving 6 bases not matched to a gene. The CDR3 consists of 15 residues. CDR3 DNA: TGTGCCAGCAGTTTATTCCGGACAGGCACCTACGAGCAGTACTTC. This codes for CASSLFRTGTYEQYF.

The chain uses TRBV7-9 and TRBJ2-3; possibly TRBD1 for D (5 bases). V was cut by 5 bases and J by 2 bases, with 11 bases left in between. Germline assignment: CDR1 SEHNR and CDR2 FQNEAQ (reference sequence). The CDR3 is 14 amino acids. This chain's CDR3 is CASSLDMITDTQYF. Written as DNA, the CDR3 is TGTGCCAGCAGCCTGGACATGATCACAGATACGCAGTATTTT.

The chain has TRBV29-1 and TRBJ2-7, with a possible D match to TRBD2 (6 bases). The CDR3 is 14 residues long. The germline V and J ends were trimmed by 4 bases and 5 bases, with 18 bases remaining between them. Germline V CDR1 and CDR2: SQVTM, ANQGSEA. CDR3 nucleotide sequence: TGCAGCGTTGTAGTAGCGGCCAGACTGAACGAGCAGTACTTC. It translates to CSVVVAARLNEQYF.

For the CDR3, the DNA is TGTGCCAGTAATGGGGCTAGCGGGAGAAGAGATACGCAGTATTTT. Translation: CASNGASGRRDTQYF. The chain is built from TRBV19 and TRBJ2-3; 10 nucleotides align to TRBD2. The CDR3 loop spans 15 amino acids. Losses at the gene ends were 7 bases for V and 5 bases for J; bases not matched to a gene: 9. Germline V lookup: CDR1 LNHDA, CDR2 SQIVND (reference sequence).

V and J are TRBV3-1 and TRBJ2-2; D gene unclear. Germline values: CDR1 LGHDT, CDR2 YNNKEL (reference sequence). CDR3 length equals 14 residues. Trimming cost V 3 bases and J 5 bases, with 10 bases left between them. The CDR3 region has the DNA TGTGCCAGCAGCCAGCGAAGCAGAACCGGGGAGCTGTTTTTT. Amino acids: CASSQRSRTGELFF.

Ten or more counts support this clonotype. J is TRBJ1-1 and V is TRBV7-9; D possibly corresponds to TRBD1 (5 bases). In germline, CDR1 is SEHNR, CDR2 FQNEAQ (reference sequence). Trimming stripped 1 base from V and 6 bases from J, with 12 bases between. The CDR3 has 14 residues. The CDR3 spells CASSLEGKGAEAFF. The CDR3 DNA is TGTGCCAGCAGCTTAGAAGGGAAAGGGGCTGAAGCTTTCTTT.

There are a few counts of this clonotype. The chain combines TRBV6-2 or TRBV6-3 with TRBJ2-7, with D uncertain. Between the trimmed V and J ends, which lost 6 bases and 0 bases, there was a span of 12 bases. The CDR3 has 14 amino acids. Germline V CDR1 and CDR2: MNHEY, SVGEGT. CDR3: CASRPTGISYEQYF. CDR3 in DNA: TGTGCCAGCAGACCGACTGGGATCTCCTACGAGCAGTACTTC.

The rearrangement uses TRBV11-2 and TRBJ1-4, with 11 bases aligning to TRBD1. J was trimmed by 8 bases and V by 4 bases; bases with no gene match: 6. CDR1 and CDR2 from the germline V gene are SGHAT and FQNNGV. This CDR3 region has 15 residues. CDR3 sequence (DNA): TGTGCCAGCAGCTCCTGGGACAGGGGGAGAGAAAAACTGTTTTTT. Residues: CASSSWDRGREKLFF. Variable domain in full (rest from reference TRBV11-2 and TRBJ1-4): EAGVAQSPRYKIIEKRQSVAFWCNPISGHATLYWYQQILGQGPKLLIQFQNNGVVDDSQLPKDRFSAERLKGVDSTLKIQPAKLEDSAVYLCASSSWDRGREKLFFGSGTQLSVL.

By frequency in the sample, this clonotype is medium-sized. The rearrangement joins TRBV3-1 to TRBJ2-1, with 8 bases that match TRBD1. V lost 2 bases to trimming and J lost 8 bases; unmatched junction nucleotides: 23. Germline assignment: CDR1 LGHDT and CDR2 YNNKEL (reference sequence). The CDR3 has 20 residues. CDR3 amino acids: CASSQPPGQGATISRYEQFF. CDR3 nucleotides: TGTGCCAGCAGCCAACCCCCCGGACAGGGAGCTACAATCTCGAGGTATGAGCAGTTCTTC.

This clonotype has a handful of counts. The gene calls are TRBV24-1 and TRBJ2-1; 7 nucleotides align to TRBD1. The CDR3 has 15 residues. Germline CDR1 is KGHDR and CDR2 is SFDVKD. Trimming removed 4 bases from V and 5 bases from J; junction bases left unmatched: 7. CDR3 coding DNA: TGTGCCACCAGTGACCCCCGGACAGGTCACAATGAGCAGTTCTTC. As protein: CATSDPRTGHNEQFF.

In this sample, this clonotype turned up many times. The rearrangement uses TRBV4-2 and TRBJ2-5; a weak D match, TRBD1 (5 bases). The CDR3 is 14 amino acids. Deletions cut 0 bases from V and 3 bases from J, with 8 bases between. Germline V lookup: CDR1 LGHNA, CDR2 YNFKEQ. The CDR3 nucleotides read TGTGCCAGCAGCCAAGAAGGGGTGGAAGAGACCCAGTACTTC. Amino acids: CASSQEGVEETQYF.

This clonotype occurred a few times. The chain employs TRBV2 and TRBJ1-2; possibly TRBD1 for D (5 bases). The germline CDR1 and CDR2 sequences are SNHLY and FYNNEI. This CDR3 comprises 13 residues. V lost 1 base and J 2 bases, leaving 5 bases between the germline ends. CDR3 in amino acids: CASSEDRNYGYTF. CDR3 DNA: TGTGCCAGCAGTGAAGACAGGAACTATGGCTACACCTTC. The whole variable domain, filled in from reference TRBV2 and TRBJ1-2, reads EPEVTQTPSHQVTQMGQEVILRCVPISNHLYFYWYRQILGQKVEFLVSFYNNEISEKSEIFDDQFSVERPDGSNFTLKIRSTKLEDSAMYFCASSEDRNYGYTFGSGTRLTVV.

This clonotype has a handful of counts. The J gene is TRBJ1-5, the V gene TRBV5-6, with D perhaps matching TRBD1 (6 bases). Trimming took off 4 bases at V and 3 bases at J, with 20 bases between the two ends. Per the germline V gene, CDR1 is SGHDT and CDR2 is YYEEEE. This CDR3 spans 17 amino acids. CDR3 loop: CASSRWRGGGNNQPQHF. CDR3 DNA: TGTGCCAGCAGCCGGTGGAGAGGGGGAGGCAACAATCAGCCCCAGCATTTT.

This clonotype was observed a handful of times. The chain couples TRBV6-6 to TRBJ1-2; no clear D gene. The CDR3 has 12 residues. Germline V gene lookup returns CDR1 MNHNY and CDR2 SVGAGI (reference sequence). V was trimmed by 2 bases and J by 5 bases, leaving 6 bases between them. CDR3 nucleotides: TGTGCCAGCAGTTACCCGAGATATGGCTACACCTTC. Its protein is CASSYPRYGYTF.

This chain uses TRBV7-8 with TRBJ2-3; D is perhaps TRBD2 (6 bases). Germline V CDR1 and CDR2: SGHVS, FQNEAQ. V was trimmed by 4 bases and J by 8 bases, leaving 13 bases between them. This CDR3 spans 13 amino acids. CDR3 in DNA: TGTGCCAGCAGCTATAGCGGCGAGGGTACGCAGTATTTT. It codes for CASSYSGEGTQYF.

This chain joins TRBV18 and TRBJ1-3, with D possibly matching TRBD1 (5 bases). Germline CDR1 is KGHSH and CDR2 is LQKENI. The CDR3 consists of 17 residues. Deletions cut 6 bases from V and 0 bases from J, with 18 bases between. The chain's CDR3 is CASSERQSGNSGNTIYF. DNA of the CDR3: TGTGCCAGCTCCGAGAGACAGTCGGGGAACTCTGGAAACACCATATATTTT.

This clonotype was counted many times. This rearrangement joins TRBV7-9 to TRBJ2-1, with D hard to call. The CDR3 is 15 residues long. CDR1 and CDR2 from the germline V gene are SEHNR and FQNEAQ (reference sequence). Trimming took off 6 bases at V and 0 bases at J, with 12 bases between the two ends. CDR3 residues: CASSFGVTSYNEQFF. DNA of the CDR3: TGTGCCAGCAGTTTTGGGGTTACCTCCTACAATGAGCAGTTCTTC.

The table lists this clonotype with a few counts. The chain links TRBV24-1 to TRBJ2-1, with D perhaps matching TRBD1 or TRBD2 (5 bases each). CDR3 length equals 16 residues. V gave up 4 bases and J gave up 3 bases, with 15 bases separating them. In germline, CDR1 is KGHDR, CDR2 SFDVKD. The CDR3 region has the DNA TGTGCCACCAGTGACCCCGAGCCTGGGGGCTACAATGAGCAGTTCTTC. Its protein product is CATSDPEPGGYNEQFF.

V gene TRBV6-5 combines with J gene TRBJ1-1; D is unresolved. Germline V gene data show CDR1 as MNHEY and CDR2 as SVGAGI. This CDR3 contains 13 residues. V gave up 5 bases and J gave up 1 base, with 8 bases separating them. The CDR3 DNA sequence: TGTGCCAGCAGTGGACCCGGGAACACTGAAGCTTTCTTT. Protein sequence: CASSGPGNTEAFF.

This clonotype occurred a few times. The V and J genes are TRBV6-2 or TRBV6-3 and TRBJ1-5; no reliable D call. The CDR3 extends over 15 amino acids. The V end lost 1 base, the J end lost 2 bases, and 9 bases lay between the germline ends. The V gene's germline CDR1 is MNHEY and CDR2 SVGEGT. The CDR3 nucleotides read TGTGCCAGCAGTTACTGGAGGGATGGCAATCAGCCCCAGCATTTT. The encoded protein is CASSYWRDGNQPQHF.

This clonotype was seen only a few times. The V gene is TRBV10-3, the J gene TRBJ1-1; TRBD1 aligns across 7 bases. The V and J ends lost 8 bases and 0 bases, in that order; junction bases with no gene match: 3. The CDR3 runs 13 residues. Germline values: CDR1 ENHRY, CDR2 SYGVKD. CDR3 sequence: CAIGGQLNTEAFF. The DNA for the CDR3 is TGTGCCATCGGGGGACAGTTGAACACTGAAGCTTTCTTT.